These T cell receptor beta chains were read from a single sample in a study of blood T cell repertoires in COVID-19. Profiled with immunoSEQ multiplex PCR; TCRdb holds only in-frame clones, not every one. Among about 300,000 clones listed, roughly 85% were seen once. Sequenced sample: PBMCs or T cells enriched from blood (not recorded which). Source of these receptors: a woman aged 45-65 years who had recovered from COVID-19. Both conserved end residues are part of each CDR3. A D gene is named only where the DNA matches it firmly. For some rows the clone size is stated as once, few or many, or as a class when expanded; others skip it.

size | J | V | D | CDR3 | DNA
few | TRBJ1-4 | TRBV7-9 | - | CASSLGGNEKLFF | TGTGCCAGCAGCTTGGGAGGGAATGAAAAACTGTTTTTT
- | TRBJ2-5 | TRBV2 | - | CASRRQPQETQYF | TGTGCCAGCAGGAGACAGCCCCAAGAGACCCAGTACTTC
- | TRBJ2-2 | TRBV19 | - | CASRAGAAGELFF | TGTGCCAGTAGGGCAGGGGCGGCCGGGGAGCTGTTTTTT
once | TRBJ1-2 | TRBV27 | - | CASSFTAPGYGYTF | TGTGCCAGCAGTTTCACAGCCCCAGGGTATGGCTACACCTTC
few | TRBJ2-1 | TRBV6-5 | - | CASSSPEGKSYNEQFF | TGTGCCAGCAGTTCCCCCGAGGGTAAATCCTACAATGAGCAGTTCTTC
- | TRBJ1-6 | TRBV7-9 | TRBD1 | CASSHRGGQGHSPLHF | TGTGCCAGCAGCCATCGGGGTGGACAGGGTCATTCACCCCTCCACTTT
- | TRBJ1-1 | TRBV4-1 | - | CASSQVRHLNTEAFF | TGCGCCAGCAGCCAAGTCAGACACCTGAACACTGAAGCTTTCTTT
- | TRBJ1-1 | TRBV3-1/TRBV3-2 | - | CASSQIPGNTEAFF | TGTGCCAGCAGCCAAATACCAGGGAACACTGAAGCTTTCTTT
- | TRBJ1-2 | TRBV28 | - | CASTSHETRHGYTF | TGTGCCAGCACCTCCCACGAGACACGCCATGGCTACACCTTC
- | TRBJ2-1 | TRBV10-3 | TRBD2 | CAIRDSGGEYNEQFF | TGTGCCATCAGAGATAGCGGGGGGGAATACAATGAGCAGTTCTTC
- | TRBJ1-5 | TRBV3-1/TRBV3-2 | - | CASSQDWRGGGQPQHF | TGTGCCAGCAGCCAAGATTGGCGAGGGGGAGGGCAGCCCCAGCATTTT
- | TRBJ1-4 | TRBV7-8 | - | CASSPNEKLFF | TGTGCCAGCAGCCCGAATGAAAAACTGTTTTTT
- | TRBJ1-5 | TRBV6-5 | - | CASSPEGDGSQPQHF | TGTGCCAGCAGCCCCGAGGGGGATGGATCTCAGCCCCAGCATTTT
few | TRBJ1-5 | TRBV30 | - | CAWSVWGGLGPQHF | TGTGCCTGGAGTGTATGGGGGGGCCTAGGGCCCCAGCATTTT
- | TRBJ1-5 | TRBV19 | - | CASSTAGGPYSNQPQHF | TGTGCCAGTAGTACCGCGGGGGGACCTTATAGCAATCAGCCCCAGCATTTT
few | TRBJ1-6 | TRBV30 | - | CAWSPGQDSPLHF | TGTGCCTGGAGTCCAGGCCAAGATTCACCCCTCCACTTT
- | TRBJ1-1 | TRBV5-4 | TRBD1 | CASSFGTGYTEAFF | TGTGCCAGCAGCTTCGGGACAGGATACACTGAAGCTTTCTTT
- | TRBJ1-1 | TRBV4-1 | TRBD1 | CASSPPGRGRVMNTEAFF | TGCGCCAGCAGCCCTCCCGGGAGGGGGCGGGTGATGAACACTGAAGCTTTCTTT
- | TRBJ2-7 | TRBV27 | TRBD1 | CASSLWNRGDDEQYF | TGTGCCAGCAGTTTGTGGAACAGGGGAGACGACGAGCAGTACTTC
- | TRBJ2-7 | TRBV29-1 | TRBD1 | CSVARGNEQYF | TGCAGCGTGGCCAGGGGGAACGAGCAGTACTTC
- | TRBJ2-7 | TRBV11-3 | TRBD1 | CASSFAGGYEQYF | TGTGCCAGCAGCTTCGCAGGGGGCTACGAGCAGTACTTC
- | TRBJ1-1 | TRBV30 | TRBD1 | CAWTTGGRLAEAFF | TGTGCCTGGACCACAGGGGGCCGGCTAGCTGAAGCTTTCTTT
- | TRBJ2-3 | TRBV18 | TRBD1 | CASSPGQGYTDTQYF | TGTGCCAGCTCTCCGGGACAGGGCTACACAGATACGCAGTATTTT
- | TRBJ2-4 | TRBV7-2 | - | CASSVHPGSLLAKNIQYF | TGTGCCAGCAGCGTACATCCGGGATCGCTCCTAGCCAAAAACATTCAGTACTTC
- | TRBJ1-5 | TRBV24-1 | TRBD1 | CATSDPTGGNQPQHF | TGTGCCACCAGTGATCCCACAGGGGGAAATCAGCCCCAGCATTTT
- | TRBJ1-2 | TRBV7-6 | TRBD1 | CASSFRQGSTAGYTF | TGTGCCAGCAGCTTCCGACAGGGTTCCACGGCTGGCTACACCTTC
- | TRBJ2-6 | TRBV2 | TRBD2 | CASSRLGGTPGANVLTF | TGTGCCAGCAGCCGTCTCGGGGGGACGCCTGGGGCCAACGTCCTGACTTTC
- | TRBJ1-5 | TRBV28 | TRBD1 | CASRGGTGRQPQHF | TGTGCCAGCAGGGGGGGGACAGGGCGGCAGCCCCAGCATTTT
- | TRBJ2-7 | TRBV9 | - | CASSAAGYEQYF | TGTGCCAGCAGCGCCGCAGGCTACGAGCAGTACTTC
- | TRBJ1-2 | TRBV19 | - | CARTMTDSRYGYTF | TGTGCCAGGACTATGACGGACTCTCGCTATGGCTACACCTTC
- | TRBJ1-1 | TRBV7-8 | - | CASSIGHSNTEAFF | TGTGCCAGCAGCATTGGACACTCGAACACTGAAGCTTTCTTT
- | TRBJ2-5 | TRBV10-2 | - | CASSGGPPRQETQYF | TGCGCCAGCAGCGGGGGTCCCCCGCGCCAGGAGACCCAGTACTTC
- | TRBJ2-3 | TRBV19 | - | CASSWEADTQYF | TGTGCCAGTAGCTGGGAGGCAGATACGCAGTATTTT
- | TRBJ2-7 | TRBV2 | - | CASSDAGMLSEQYF | TGTGCCAGCAGTGACGCAGGGATGCTTAGCGAGCAGTACTTC
few | TRBJ1-2 | TRBV4-2 | - | CASSQETGDGYTF | TGTGCCAGCAGCCAGGAGACAGGCGATGGCTACACCTTC
- | TRBJ2-3 | TRBV5-1 | TRBD1 | CASSRTGAPTDTQYF | TGCGCCAGCAGCAGGACAGGGGCACCCACAGATACGCAGTATTTT
- | TRBJ2-3 | TRBV2 | - | CASSVSTDTQYF | TGTGCCAGCAGTGTCAGTACAGATACGCAGTATTTT
- | TRBJ2-3 | TRBV7-9 | TRBD2 | CASSLASGSTSDSTDTQYF | TGTGCCAGCAGCTTAGCGTCCGGTTCGACTAGCGATTCGACAGATACGCAGTATTTT
- | TRBJ1-4 | TRBV6-5 | TRBD1 | CASARGTVPNEKLFF | TGTGCCAGCGCCCGCGGGACAGTCCCAAATGAAAAACTGTTTTTT
- | TRBJ1-1 | TRBV12-3/TRBV12-4 | - | CASSKTENTEAFF | TGTGCCAGCAGCAAGACAGAGAACACTGAAGCTTTCTTT
- | TRBJ2-7 | TRBV21-1 | - | CASSKGGGAGYEQYF | TGTGCCAGCAGCAAAGGAGGGGGGGCAGGCTACGAGCAGTACTTC
- | TRBJ2-7 | TRBV5-4 | - | CASSFSDEQYF | TGTGCCAGCAGCTTCTCTGACGAGCAGTACTTC
- | TRBJ2-7 | TRBV6-5 | - | CASSYSAGRTYEQYF | TGTGCCAGCAGTTACTCTGCAGGGAGGACCTACGAGCAGTACTTC
- | TRBJ2-7 | TRBV19 | - | CASSPSAGGGYEQYF | TGTGCCAGTAGCCCCTCTGCCGGAGGAGGTTACGAGCAGTACTTC